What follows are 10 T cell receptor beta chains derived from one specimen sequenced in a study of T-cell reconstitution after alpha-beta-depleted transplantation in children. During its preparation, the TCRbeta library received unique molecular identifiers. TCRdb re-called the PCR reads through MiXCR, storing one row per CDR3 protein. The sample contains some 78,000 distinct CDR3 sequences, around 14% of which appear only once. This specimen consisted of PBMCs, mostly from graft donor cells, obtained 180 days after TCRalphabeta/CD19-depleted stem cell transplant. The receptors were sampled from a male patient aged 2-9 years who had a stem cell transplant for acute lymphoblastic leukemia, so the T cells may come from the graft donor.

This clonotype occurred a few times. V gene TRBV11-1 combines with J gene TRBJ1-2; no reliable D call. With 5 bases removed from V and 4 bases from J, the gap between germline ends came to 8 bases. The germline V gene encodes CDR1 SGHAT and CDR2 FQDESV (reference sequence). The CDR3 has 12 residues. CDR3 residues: CASSPWPYGYTF. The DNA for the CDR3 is TGTGCCAGCAGCCCCTGGCCCTATGGCTACACCTTC.

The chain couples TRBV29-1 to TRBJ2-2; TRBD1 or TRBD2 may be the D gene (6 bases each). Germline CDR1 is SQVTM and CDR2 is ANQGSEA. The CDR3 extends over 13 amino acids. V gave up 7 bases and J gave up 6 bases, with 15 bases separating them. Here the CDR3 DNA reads TGCAGCGGCGGGACACTCTTAGCCGGGGAGCTGTTTTTT. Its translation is CSGGTLLAGELFF.

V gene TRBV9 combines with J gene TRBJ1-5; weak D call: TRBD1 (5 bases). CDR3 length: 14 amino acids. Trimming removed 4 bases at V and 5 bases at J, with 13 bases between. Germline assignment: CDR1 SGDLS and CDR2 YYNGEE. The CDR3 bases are TGTGCCAGCAGCATCGGGGCCAGGGATCAGCCCCAGCATTTT. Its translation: CASSIGARDQPQHF.

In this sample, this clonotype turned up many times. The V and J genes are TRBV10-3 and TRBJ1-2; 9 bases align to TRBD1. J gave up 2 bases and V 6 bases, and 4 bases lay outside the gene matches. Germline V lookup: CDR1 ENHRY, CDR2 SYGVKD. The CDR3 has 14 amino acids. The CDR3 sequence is CAISTGTGNYGYTF. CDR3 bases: TGTGCCATCAGCACCGGGACAGGGAACTATGGCTACACCTTC.

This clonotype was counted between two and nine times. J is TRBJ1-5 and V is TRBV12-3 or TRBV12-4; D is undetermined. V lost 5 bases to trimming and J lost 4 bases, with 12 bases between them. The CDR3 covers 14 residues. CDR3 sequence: CASSPLRVNQPQHF. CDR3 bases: TGTGCCAGCAGTCCACTTAGGGTGAATCAGCCCCAGCATTTT.

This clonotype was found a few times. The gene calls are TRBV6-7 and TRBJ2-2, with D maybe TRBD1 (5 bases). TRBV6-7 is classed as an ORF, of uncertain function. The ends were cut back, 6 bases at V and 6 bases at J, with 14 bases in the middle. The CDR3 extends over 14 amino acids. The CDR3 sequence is CASSPQGEAGELFF. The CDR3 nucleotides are TGTGCCAGCAGCCCCCAAGGGGAAGCCGGGGAGCTGTTTTTT.

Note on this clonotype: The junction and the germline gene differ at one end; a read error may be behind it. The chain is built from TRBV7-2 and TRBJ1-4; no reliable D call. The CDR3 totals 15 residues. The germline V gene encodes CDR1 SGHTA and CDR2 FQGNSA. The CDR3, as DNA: TGTGCCAGCAGCTTAGTTAAGAACCTTAATGAAAAACAGTTTTTT. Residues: CASSLVKNLNEKQFF.

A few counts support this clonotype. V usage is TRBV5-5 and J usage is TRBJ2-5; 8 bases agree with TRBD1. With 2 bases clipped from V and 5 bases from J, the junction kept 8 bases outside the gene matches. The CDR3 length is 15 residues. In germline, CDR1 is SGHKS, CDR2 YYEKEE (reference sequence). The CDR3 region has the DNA TGTGCCAGCAGCTTCCGGACAGGGTTAGTGGAGACCCAGTACTTC. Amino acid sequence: CASSFRTGLVETQYF.

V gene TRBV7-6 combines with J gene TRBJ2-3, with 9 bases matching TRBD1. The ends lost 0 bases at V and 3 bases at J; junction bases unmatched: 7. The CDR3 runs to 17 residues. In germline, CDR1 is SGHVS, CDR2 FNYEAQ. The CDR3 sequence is CASSLASGQGGTDTQYF. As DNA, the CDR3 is TGTGCCAGCAGCTTAGCGTCGGGACAGGGAGGGACAGATACGCAGTATTTT.

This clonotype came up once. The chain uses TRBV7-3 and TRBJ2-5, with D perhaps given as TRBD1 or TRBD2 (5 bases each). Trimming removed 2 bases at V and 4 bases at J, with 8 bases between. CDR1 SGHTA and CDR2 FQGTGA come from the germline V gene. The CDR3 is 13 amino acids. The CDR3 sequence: CASSLERGETQYF. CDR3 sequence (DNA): TGTGCCAGCAGCTTAGAGAGGGGAGAGACCCAGTACTTC.